This TCR beta chain was profiled in a study of T cells in Graves' hyperthyroidism and ophthalmopathy. Study conclusions and caveats: Classification by a 13 V-J model distinguished ophthalmopathy from stable hyperthyroidism.

This clonotype has ten or more counts. The antigen is undetermined. This CDR3 is 13 amino acids long. From germline, CDR1 is GTSNPN and CDR2 SVGIG (reference sequence). Trimming removed 0 bases at V and 0 bases at J, with 3 bases between. Amplified TCR beta CDR3 regions came from RNA transcripts. A set of HTBI primers served as the primers for a first-round RT-PCR of the TCR CDR3. TCRdb passed the multiplex PCR reads through MiXCR, listing each CDR3 protein once. The data contain roughly 630,000 distinct CDR3 sequences, 15% to 18% of them seen just once; the ten biggest clones take up 7.3%. The TCR was taken from a woman under 40 with Graves' hyperthyroidism. The sequenced material came from blood. The rearrangement joins TRBV30 to TRBJ1-5; unclear D gene. This CDR3 reads CAWSVVSNQPQHF. Written as DNA, the CDR3 is TGTGCCTGGAGTGTTGTTAGCAATCAGCCCCAGCATTTT.